Listed below are T cell receptor beta chains from one sample, sequenced in a study of T cells after posttransplantation cyclophosphamide. The protocol was immunoSEQ multiplex PCR, while the TCRdb copy is restricted to in-frame clones and leaves out a portion. Of thousands of clones in the sample, roughly four fifths were seen once. The input for sequencing was PBMCs, taken almost 1,500 days after allogeneic stem cell transplant with posttransplant cyclophosphamide. The receptor source for this set is a male patient in his 30s who received an allogeneic stem cell transplant from a related donor, was CMV-positive, and had acute GVHD only. The graft donor may account for some of the T cells. Both conserved end residues are part of each CDR3. D genes are given only for firm matches. A row's size may be missing; if present it is once, few, many or a size class.

clone size,D gene,J gene,V gene,CDR3 DNA,CDR3 protein
NA,TRBD2,TRBJ2-2,TRBV7-8,TGTGCCAGCAGCTCTTTAGCGGGGGCCATGAACACCGGGGAGCTGTTTTTT,CASSSLAGAMNTGELFF
medium-sized,NA,TRBJ2-2,TRBV27,TGTGCCAGCAGTACCGAGACAAACACCGGGGAGCTGTTTTTT,CASSTETNTGELFF
NA,NA,TRBJ1-1,TRBV30,TGTGCCTGGAGTGTTGAGACAGGACCCTTGATGAACACTGAAGCTTTCTTT,CAWSVETGPLMNTEAFF
NA,TRBD1,TRBJ2-7,TRBV27,TGTGCCAGCAGTTTATATCAGGGGGCAGGGTACGAGCAGTACTTC,CASSLYQGAGYEQYF
NA,NA,TRBJ2-7,TRBV7-2,TGTGCCAGCAGCTTAGCGGGATCGGGGTCCTACGAGCAGTACTTC,CASSLAGSGSYEQYF
NA,TRBD2,TRBJ2-1,TRBV6-4,TGTGCCAGCAGCCTGCTAGCGGGGGGGGGAAATGAGCAGTTCTTC,CASSLLAGGGNEQFF
few,NA,TRBJ1-1,TRBV7-2,TGTGCCAGCAGCTTTTCTAGGGGGATTGAAGCTTTCTTT,CASSFSRGIEAFF
NA,TRBD1,TRBJ1-5,TRBV25-1,TGTGCCAGCAGTCCGACAGGGATTGGAGGCAATCAGCCCCAGCATTTT,CASSPTGIGGNQPQHF
NA,NA,TRBJ2-5,TRBV7-9,TGTGCCAGCAGCGTAGCAATTATCCAAGAGACCCAGTACTTC,CASSVAIIQETQYF
NA,NA,TRBJ1-5,TRBV20-1,TGCAGTGCGAGTTTTAATCAGCCCCAGCATTTT,CSASFNQPQHF
NA,NA,TRBJ2-7,TRBV19,TGTGCCAGTAGTCTGAGGGCCAGCTACGAGCAGTACTTC,CASSLRASYEQYF
few,NA,TRBJ2-1,TRBV7-2,TGTGCCAGCAGCTTAGCGTTTGCGAAGTTCTTC,CASSLAFAKFF
NA,NA,TRBJ2-5,TRBV5-4,TGTGCCAGCAAAGACGGGGTGGGGGAGACCCAGTACTTC,CASKDGVGETQYF
once,NA,TRBJ2-1,TRBV27,TGTGCCAGCTGCCTGGCGGGGAATTGCGATGAGCAGTTCTTC,CASCLAGNCDEQFF
NA,NA,TRBJ1-1,TRBV7-9,TGTGCCAGCAGCTTAGGAGGGCGCGGTGGCACTGAAGCTTTCTTT,CASSLGGRGGTEAFF
few,NA,TRBJ2-2,TRBV2,TGTGCCAGCACCCCGGTCAGGGCAGGCGGGGAGCTGTTTTTT,CASTPVRAGGELFF